This T cell receptor (beta chain) was identified in a study of blood T cell repertoires in COVID-19. Produced via immunoSEQ multiplex PCR; TCRdb's table is partial and in-frame only. The sample consists of under 70,000 clones, around 90% of them appearing once. Germline assignment: CDR1 MNHEY and CDR2 SVGAGI. There are 14 residues in the CDR3. V was clipped by 6 bases and J by 4 bases; unmatched bases: 8. Sequencing input: peripheral blood. The chain has TRBV6-5 and TRBJ1-2; 7 nucleotides agree with TRBD1. This clonotype was obtained from a woman aged 55-69 years with COVID-19, enrolled during active disease. The CDR3 coding sequence is TGTGCCAGCAGAAAACAGGGGTTAACCTATGGCTACACCTTC. Its translation is CASRKQGLTYGYTF.